These 22 T cell receptor beta chains were all obtained from the same sample, sequenced in a study of blood T cell repertoires in COVID-19. The method was immunoSEQ multiplex PCR; TCRdb's version includes in-frame clones alone and lacks a portion of them. Of 85,000 to 130,000 clones in the sample, about 91% are singletons; the top ten hold approximately 5.6%. Sequenced material: peripheral blood. All receptors come from a human donor in a cohort sampled during active COVID-19.

The genes are TRBV9 and TRBJ2-3, with TRBD2 as a possible D gene (7 bases). The CDR3 runs to 17 residues. Per the germline V gene, CDR1 is SGDLS and CDR2 is YYNGEE. V was cut by 4 bases and J by 6 bases, with 24 bases left in between. CDR3 amino acids: CASSLQASGGLADTQYF. The CDR3 nucleotides are TGTGCCAGCAGCCTACAGGCGTCCGGGGGGCTGGCGGATACGCAGTATTTT.

The chain couples TRBV15 to TRBJ2-3; 8 bases agree with TRBD1. From germline, CDR1 is LNHNV and CDR2 YYDKDF (reference sequence). J gave up 8 bases and V 1 base, and 8 bases lay outside the gene matches. The CDR3 loop spans 15 amino acids. CDR3 bases: TGTGCCACCAGCAGAGGGCAGGGGGCAAGTGGTACGCAGTATTTT. The encoded protein is CATSRGQGASGTQYF.

This chain joins TRBV18 and TRBJ1-4; D call uncertain. The ends were cut back, 6 bases at V and 8 bases at J, with 13 bases in the middle. CDR3 length: 13 amino acids. Germline lookup yields CDR1 KGHSH and CDR2 LQKENI. Here the CDR3 reads CASSVRSAEKLFF. CDR3 nucleotide sequence: TGTGCCAGCTCGGTACGGAGTGCAGAAAAACTGTTTTTT.

The chain combines TRBV13 with TRBJ2-7; 9 bases fit TRBD1. Germline CDR1 is PRHDT and CDR2 is FYEKMQ (reference sequence). This CDR3 is built from 16 residues. The ends lost 3 bases at V and 6 bases at J; junction bases unmatched: 12. The DNA of the CDR3 is TGTGCCAGCAGCTTCCTCTCCGGGACAGGGAGCGGCGAGCAGTACTTC. Protein: CASSFLSGTGSGEQYF.

V usage is TRBV4-1 and J usage is TRBJ2-7, with TRBD1 identical over 8 bases. Trimming at V came to 3 bases and at J to 6 bases, leaving 4 bases not matched to a gene. This CDR3 contains 13 residues. The germline gives CDR1 MGHRA, CDR2 YSYEKL. In DNA form, the CDR3 reads TGCGCCAGCAGCCACCCGACAGGGGCCGAGCAGTACTTC. It codes for CASSHPTGAEQYF.

The chain is built from TRBV6-1 and TRBJ1-5, with D maybe TRBD1 (5 bases). Germline values: CDR1 MNHNS, CDR2 SASEGT. With 4 bases removed from V and 1 base from J, the gap between germline ends came to 17 bases. The CDR3 runs to 17 residues. The DNA for the CDR3 is TGTGCCAGCAGTGTGGGGGGAACCAGGGTGAGCAATCAGCCCCAGCATTTT. Protein product: CASSVGGTRVSNQPQHF.

This chain connects TRBV7-6 to TRBJ2-2; 15 nucleotides agree with TRBD2. Germline V CDR1 and CDR2: SGHVS, FNYEAQ. V dropped 5 bases and J dropped 8; count of bases not matched to a gene: 6. The CDR3 covers 16 residues. CDR3 nucleotides: TGTGCCAGCAGCAAGGGACTAGCGGGAGGAGCGGGGGAGCTGTTTTTT. Translation: CASSKGLAGGAGELFF.

This rearrangement joins TRBV6-6 to TRBJ2-7; 8 nucleotides line up with TRBD2. Germline CDR1 MNHNY, CDR2 SVGAGI (reference sequence). Trimming took 6 bases from V and 5 from J; bases not matched to a gene: 12. CDR3 size: 15 residues. CDR3 coding DNA: TGTGCCAGCAGCTCACGGGAGGGTGTTGGTAACGAGCAGTACTTC. Its translation is CASSSREGVGNEQYF.

CDR3 nucleotide sequence: TGTGCCACCAGCAAAACAGGACAGCAAGAGACCCAGTACTTC. Translated, it gives CATSKTGQQETQYF. V and J are TRBV15 and TRBJ2-5, with D possibly matching TRBD1 (6 bases). V dropped 4 bases and J dropped 2 bases, with 11 bases sitting between them. Germline CDR1 reads LNHNV; CDR2 reads YYDKDF (reference sequence). The CDR3 runs to 14 residues.

The gene calls are TRBV29-1 and TRBJ2-7; 9 nucleotides match TRBD1. The CDR3 sequence is 12 residues long. V gave up 6 bases and J gave up 7 bases; unmatched junction bases: 7. From germline, CDR1 is SQVTM and CDR2 ANQGSEA. The CDR3 region is CSVAGTGLEQYF. Here the CDR3 DNA reads TGCAGCGTGGCCGGGACAGGGCTAGAGCAGTACTTC.

This sequence joins TRBV6-5 and TRBJ2-3; 7 bases are shared with TRBD1. The CDR3 is 14 residues long. Germline CDR1 MNHEY, CDR2 SVGAGI. With V trimmed by 6 bases and J by 3 bases, 6 bases remained unmatched. The CDR3 spells CASSSPRGTDTQYF. The CDR3 DNA reads as TGTGCCAGCAGCTCTCCCAGGGGGACAGATACGCAGTATTTT.

The rearrangement uses TRBV6-1 and TRBJ1-6; the D is unclear. CDR1 is MNHNS, CDR2 SASEGT, per germline. The CDR3 consists of 16 residues. The germline V and J ends were trimmed by 3 bases and 5 bases, with 14 bases remaining between them. CDR3 region: CASSDLGRVDNSPLHF. The CDR3 nucleotides are TGTGCCAGCAGTGATTTGGGGAGGGTTGATAATTCACCCCTCCACTTT.

V usage is TRBV20-1 and J usage is TRBJ2-5; 11 bases line up with TRBD2. The J segment lost 5 bases and the V segment lost 3 bases, leaving 8 bases of the junction unmatched. The CDR3 sequence is 15 residues long. Per the germline V gene, CDR1 is DFQATT and CDR2 is SNEGSKA (reference sequence). This chain's CDR3 is CSASKASGGMETQYF. The DNA for the CDR3 is TGCAGTGCTAGTAAGGCTAGCGGGGGGATGGAGACCCAGTACTTC.

V is TRBV5-4 and J is TRBJ2-1; 10 bases fit TRBD2. CDR1 and CDR2 from the germline V gene are SGHNT and YYREEE (reference sequence). Trimming cost V 1 base and J 4 bases; bases outside gene matches: 5. The CDR3 contains 16 residues. The CDR3 here is CASSLLGLAVYNEQFF. As DNA, the CDR3 is TGTGCCAGCAGCTTGCTAGGACTAGCGGTATACAATGAGCAGTTCTTC.

V is TRBV14 and J is TRBJ2-7, with 7 positions matching TRBD1. The CDR3 sequence is 12 residues long. From germline, CDR1 is SGHDN and CDR2 FVKESK. Trimming at V came to 4 bases and at J to 6 bases, leaving 3 bases not matched to a gene. The CDR3 DNA follows: TGTGCCAGCAGCCCGACAGGGCTCGAGCAGTACTTC. Its translation: CASSPTGLEQYF. Filled out from reference TRBV14 and TRBJ2-7, the complete variable domain reads EAGVTQFPSHSVIEKGQTVTLRCDPISGHDNLYWYRRVMGKEIKFLLHFVKESKQDESGMPNNRFLAERTGGTYSTLKVQPAELEDSGVYFCASSPTGLEQYFGPGTRLTVT.

The rearrangement uses TRBV9 and TRBJ1-1, with D maybe TRBD1 (6 bases). CDR3 length: 15 amino acids. CDR1 and CDR2 from the germline V gene are SGDLS and YYNGEE. The V end was cut by 5 bases, the J end by 7 bases, with 21 bases between. CDR3 nucleotides: TGTGCCAGCAGAAAGGGGGGGCGCACGACCGATGAAGCTTTCTTT. Its translation is CASRKGGRTTDEAFF.

This chain links TRBV6-5 with TRBJ1-1, with 7 positions matching TRBD1. Losses at the gene ends were 6 bases for V and 7 bases for J; bases not matched to a gene: 8. Germline CDR1 and CDR2: MNHEY and SVGAGI. CDR3 length equals 13 residues. This CDR3 reads CASRRPTGIEAFF. In DNA, the CDR3 is TGTGCCAGCAGACGTCCGACAGGGATTGAAGCTTTCTTT.

This clone was found once. The chain joins TRBV27 to TRBJ2-7; TRBD2 is a possible D gene (6 bases). V lost 0 bases, J lost 3 bases, and 15 bases lay in between. CDR3 length equals 16 residues. CDR1 and CDR2 (germline): MNHEY, SMNVEV (reference sequence). DNA for the CDR3: TGTGCCAGCAGTTTATCGGTGGGACTCGCCCTCTACGAGCAGTACTTC. This translates into CASSLSVGLALYEQYF.

The chain is built from TRBV25-1 and TRBJ2-7; D unclear. The CDR3 extends over 15 amino acids. Germline values: CDR1 MGHDK, CDR2 SYGVNS. The ends were cut back, 3 bases at V and 4 bases at J, with 16 bases in the middle. CDR3 sequence: CASSDSTLPTYEQYF. CDR3 nucleotides: TGTGCCAGCAGTGACTCGACTCTACCTACGTACGAGCAGTACTTC.

This clone was recorded a few times. J is TRBJ2-1 and V is TRBV18, with TRBD2 identical over 13 bases. The length of the CDR3 is 17 residues. J lost 4 bases, V lost 6 bases, and 9 bases had no gene match. Germline CDR1 and CDR2: KGHSH and LQKENI. CDR3 nucleotide sequence: TGTGCCAGCTCCCAGGAGGGACTAGCGGGACCATACAATGAGCAGTTCTTC. It translates to CASSQEGLAGPYNEQFF.

The chain combines TRBV19 with TRBJ1-5; D possibly corresponds to TRBD1 (6 bases). The germline gives CDR1 LNHDA, CDR2 SQIVND (reference sequence). V dropped 3 bases and J dropped 4 bases, with 16 bases sitting between them. The CDR3 has 16 amino acids. The CDR3 reads CASSIGTRGDNQPQHF. The CDR3 DNA reads TGTGCCAGTAGTATCGGGACACGGGGGGATAATCAGCCCCAGCATTTT.

The V and J genes are TRBV13 and TRBJ2-2; D unresolved. This CDR3 has 14 amino acids. Trimming took off 1 base at V and 6 bases at J, with 9 bases between the two ends. The germline V gene has CDR1 PRHDT and CDR2 FYEKMQ (reference sequence). CDR3 in DNA: TGTGCCAGCAGCTTAGAGGCTAGTGCCGGGGAGCTGTTTTTT. Its protein product is CASSLEASAGELFF.